The T cell receptor (beta chain) described here comes from a study of blood T cell repertoires in COVID-19. Study at large: Samples came from the United States, Italy and Spain, spanning acute and convalescent COVID-19. T cells, B-cell-depleted T cells, or PBMCs provided the cDNA or gDNA that served as material.

How the authors handled the data: Estimation of nucleated cell counts was performed using reference gene primer amplification. Assay used: immunoSEQ multiplex PCR; TCRdb lists only in-frame clones, some missing. V, J and clone size are those of that table, while D and trimming were read from the DNA. In the table there are under 250,000 clones, around 83% of which are singletons. Sequenced material: peripheral blood. The sequence was collected from a woman in her forties or fifties with acute or convalescent COVID-19.

CDR3 protein: CSASRGNTEAFF. The CDR3 nucleotides are TGCAGTGCTAGTCGAGGGAACACTGAAGCTTTCTTT. The chain recombines TRBV20-1 with TRBJ1-1, with D unresolved. Germline V CDR1 and CDR2: DFQATT, SNEGSKA (reference sequence). The CDR3 consists of 12 residues. The V gene lost 3 bases and the J gene lost 1 base, with 6 bases spanning the gap.